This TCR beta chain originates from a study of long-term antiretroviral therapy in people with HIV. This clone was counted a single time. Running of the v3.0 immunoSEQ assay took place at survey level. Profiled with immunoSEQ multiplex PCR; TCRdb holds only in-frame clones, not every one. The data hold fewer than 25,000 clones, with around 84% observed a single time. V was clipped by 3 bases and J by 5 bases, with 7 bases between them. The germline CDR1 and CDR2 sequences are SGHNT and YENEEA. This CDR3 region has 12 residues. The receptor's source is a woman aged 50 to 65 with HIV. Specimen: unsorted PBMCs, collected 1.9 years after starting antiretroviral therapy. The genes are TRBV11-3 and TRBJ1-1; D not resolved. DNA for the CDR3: TGTGCCAGCAGCTTGGACGAGACTGAAGCTTTCTTT. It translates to CASSLDETEAFF. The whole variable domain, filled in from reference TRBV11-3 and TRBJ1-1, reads EAGVVQSPRYKIIEKKQPVAFWCNPISGHNTLYWYLQNLGQGPELLIRYENEEAVDDSQLPKDRFSAERLKGVDSTLKIQPAELGDSAVYLCASSLDETEAFFGQGTRLTVV.